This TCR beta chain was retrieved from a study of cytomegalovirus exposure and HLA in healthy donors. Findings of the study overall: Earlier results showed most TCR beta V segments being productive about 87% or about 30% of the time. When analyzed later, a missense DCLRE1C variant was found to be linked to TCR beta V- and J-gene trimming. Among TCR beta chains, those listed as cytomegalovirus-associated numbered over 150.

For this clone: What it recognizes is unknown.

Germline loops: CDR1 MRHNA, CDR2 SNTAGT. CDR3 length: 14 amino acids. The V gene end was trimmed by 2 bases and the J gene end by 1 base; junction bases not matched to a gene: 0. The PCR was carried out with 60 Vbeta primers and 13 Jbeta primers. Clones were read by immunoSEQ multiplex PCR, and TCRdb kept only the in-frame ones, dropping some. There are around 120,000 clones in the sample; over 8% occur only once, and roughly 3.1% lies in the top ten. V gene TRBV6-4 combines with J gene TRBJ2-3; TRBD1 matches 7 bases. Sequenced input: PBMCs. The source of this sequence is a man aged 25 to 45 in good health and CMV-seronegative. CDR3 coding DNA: TGTGCCAGCAGTGACGGGACAGGCACAGATACGCAGTATTTT. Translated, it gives CASSDGTGTDTQYF.